The sequence of this T cell receptor beta chain was determined in a study of T-cell reconstitution after alpha-beta-depleted transplantation in children. This clonotype was observed at least ten times. The authors prepared the TCRbeta library with unique molecular identifiers. TCRdb reanalysed the PCR reads using MiXCR and keeps one entry per CDR3 protein. The sample includes roughly 200,000 distinct CDR3 sequences, 8.5% to 10% seen only once; the top ten take over 5%. CDR3 length: 16 amino acids. The clonotype originates from a human donor who donated a stem cell graft to a child with acute lymphoblastic leukemia. The rearrangement joins TRBV21-1 to TRBJ2-7; the table gives TRBD2 as D, unverified against the DNA. TRBV21-1 is a pseudogene locus. The sample was PBMCs from the stem cell graft donor, taken from the stem cell graft. The CDR3 DNA is TGTGCCAGCAGCATACGGACTAGCGGGAGATCCTACGAGCAGTACTTC. This sequence encodes CASSIRTSGRSYEQYF.